Shown below are 28 T cell receptor beta chains from a single sample sequenced in a study of Graves' ophthalmopathy and Graves' hyperthyroidism. The sequenced template was RNA, covering the TCR beta CDR3 region. Following a first-round RT-PCR that used HTBI primers, a second-round multiplex PCR was carried out. TCRdb itself ran the multiplex PCR reads through MiXCR, one entry per CDR3 protein. The repertoire holds around 660,000 distinct CDR3 sequences, with more than 40% as singletons. Sample: peripheral blood. The receptors were gathered from an adult man with Graves' ophthalmopathy.

This clonotype was seen ten or more times. The J gene is TRBJ1-2, the V gene TRBV11-1; D is perhaps TRBD1 (6 bases). There are 17 residues in the CDR3. In germline, CDR1 is SGHAT, CDR2 FQDESV (reference sequence). V lost 5 bases, J lost 7 bases, and 26 bases lay in between. The CDR3 sequence is CASSLTGRDGTLSGYTF. The CDR3 DNA reads TGTGCCAGCAGCCTCACAGGGCGGGACGGGACTCTCTCTGGCTACACCTTC.

This chain uses TRBV9 with TRBJ2-6; D is perhaps TRBD1 (5 bases). Trimming cost V 2 bases and J 4 bases, with 16 bases left between them. The CDR3 loop spans 17 amino acids. Looked up from germline, CDR1 is SGDLS and CDR2 is YYNGEE. CDR3 sequence (DNA): TGTGCCAGCAGCGTTGTAGATCAGGGCGGAGGGGCCAACGTCCTGACTTTC. It yields the protein CASSVVDQGGGANVLTF.

This clonotype was detected ten times or more. V usage is TRBV10-3 and J usage is TRBJ1-3; D unclear. The CDR3 loop spans 14 amino acids. Germline assignment: CDR1 ENHRY and CDR2 SYGVKD. V was pared by 2 bases and J by 4 bases, with 9 bases between. The CDR3 bases are TGTGCCATCAGTGAGCTAAGTGACGGAAACACCATATATTTT. Translated, it gives CAISELSDGNTIYF.

In its sample, this clonotype was seen many times. The chain is built from TRBV12-3 or TRBV12-4 and TRBJ1-3, with D possibly TRBD1 on 6 matching bases. With 5 bases removed from V and 0 bases from J, the gap between germline ends came to 14 bases. This CDR3 spans 16 amino acids. The CDR3 DNA is TGTGCCAGCAGTCCCCACAGGGCGAGCTCTGGAAACACCATATATTTT. Its translation is CASSPHRASSGNTIYF.

The chain has TRBV7-9 and TRBJ2-5; the D gene is possibly TRBD2 (7 bases). Germline V gene sequence: CDR1 SEHNR, CDR2 FQNEAQ (reference sequence). With 3 bases removed from V and 5 bases from J, the gap between germline ends came to 13 bases. CDR3 length: 14 residues. The CDR3 loop reads CASSFEGGGETQYF. DNA for the CDR3: TGTGCCAGCAGCTTTGAGGGGGGAGGGGAGACCCAGTACTTC. The full variable domain, with the rest looked up from reference TRBV7-9 and TRBJ2-5, is DTGVSQNPRHKITKRGQNVTFRCDPISEHNRLYWYRQTLGQGPEFLTYFQNEAQLEKSRLLSDRFSAERPKGSFSTLEIQRTEQGDSAMYLCASSFEGGGETQYFGPGTRLLVL.

The sample holds many counts of this clonotype. This chain joins TRBV25-1 and TRBJ1-1; D is uncertain. V shed 4 bases and J shed 0 bases, with 9 bases lying between them. CDR1 MGHDK and CDR2 SYGVNS come from the germline V gene. The CDR3 has 14 residues. The CDR3 bases are TGTGCCAGCAGTGGTGATATAATGAACACTGAAGCTTTCTTT. Its translation is CASSGDIMNTEAFF.

The genes are TRBV5-4 and TRBJ2-7, with D uncertain. Trimming left V 3 bases short and J 5 bases short, with 15 bases between. Germline assignment: CDR1 SGHNT and CDR2 YYREEE (reference sequence). CDR3 size: 14 residues. The chain's CDR3 is CASSSGEVLHEQYF. In DNA, the CDR3 is TGTGCCAGCAGCTCCGGCGAGGTCTTGCACGAGCAGTACTTC.

The table lists this clonotype with many counts. The V call is TRBV5-1, the J call TRBJ1-3; a weak D match, TRBD1 (5 bases). The CDR3 extends over 16 amino acids. The V end lost 4 bases, the J end lost 0 bases, and 14 bases lay between the germline ends. In germline, CDR1 is SGHRS, CDR2 YFSETQ. The CDR3 region is CASSALGADSGNTIYF. CDR3 nucleotides: TGCGCCAGCAGCGCCCTCGGGGCGGACTCTGGAAACACCATATATTTT. Variable domain in full (rest from reference TRBV5-1 and TRBJ1-3): KAGVTQTPRYLIKTRGQQVTLSCSPISGHRSVSWYQQTPGQGLQFLFEYFSETQRNKGNFPGRFSGRQFSNSRSEMNVSTLELGDSALYLCASSALGADSGNTIYFGEGSWLTVV.

This clonotype has ten or more counts. This rearrangement joins TRBV28 to TRBJ1-5; D uncertain. Germline CDR1 is MDHEN and CDR2 is SYDVKM. V gave up 8 bases and J gave up 3 bases, with 5 bases separating them. The CDR3 totals 11 residues. The CDR3 loop is CASGYNQPQHF. Written as DNA, the CDR3 is TGTGCCAGCGGATACAATCAGCCCCAGCATTTT.

This clonotype was observed a few times. CDR3 residues: CASSFIGVGIDGYTF. The DNA of the CDR3 is TGTGCCAGCAGTTTTATCGGGGTTGGAATCGATGGCTACACCTTC. The chain uses TRBV27 and TRBJ1-2, with unresolved D. Germline V gene sequence: CDR1 MNHEY, CDR2 SMNVEV (reference sequence). Trimming removed 3 bases at V and 6 bases at J, with 17 bases between. This CDR3 has 15 residues.

This clonotype was counted a single time. The junction departs from the called germline gene at one end, perhaps through a read error. The chain uses TRBV4-1 and TRBJ2-5; TRBD2 agrees at 7 bases. Germline V lookup: CDR1 MGHRA, CDR2 YSYEKL. The CDR3 totals 15 residues. CDR3 DNA sequence: TGCGCCAGCAGCCTTATAGGGACTAACCAAGGGACCCAGTACTTC. Translating it yields CASSLIGTNQGTQYF.

A note on this clonotype: The CDR3 end shows no conserved phenylalanine or tryptophan, and so a read error is likely. Because the CDR3's place on the DNA is in doubt, the DNA is left out and the CDR3 is given as listed by TCRdb. The rearrangement joins TRBV7-9 to TRBJ1-6. Germline V CDR1 and CDR2: SEHNR, FQNEAQ (reference sequence). Both ends counted, the CDR3 spans 8 residues. The CDR3: CASSSGAR.

This clonotype was recorded a few times. The chain couples TRBV5-1 to TRBJ2-7, with 7 positions matching TRBD2. The V gene end was trimmed by 3 bases and the J gene end by 0 bases; junction bases not matched to a gene: 6. Germline assignment: CDR1 SGHRS and CDR2 YFSETQ. The CDR3 runs to 15 residues. In DNA form, the CDR3 reads TGCGCCAGCAGCTCCGGGTCGGGGGGCTCCTACGAGCAGTACTTC. As protein: CASSSGSGGSYEQYF.

This clonotype was counted at least ten times. The rearrangement joins TRBV20-1 to TRBJ2-7; D call uncertain. This CDR3 contains 14 residues. Germline lookup yields CDR1 DFQATT and CDR2 SNEGSKA (reference sequence). V was clipped by 0 bases and J by 0 bases, with 9 bases between them. This CDR3 reads CSARDLNSSYEQYF. The CDR3 DNA reads TGCAGTGCTAGAGATCTCAACTCCTCCTACGAGCAGTACTTC.

There are a few counts of this clonotype. The chain combines TRBV30 with TRBJ2-5; D not certain. Trimming cost V 0 bases and J 1 base, with 6 bases left between them. The germline gives CDR1 GTSNPN, CDR2 SVGIG (reference sequence). The CDR3 contains 13 residues. The CDR3 DNA sequence: TGTGCCTGGAGTGTATGGACCCAAGAGACCCAGTACTTC. It is translated as CAWSVWTQETQYF.

The rearrangement links TRBV20-1 to TRBJ1-1; 8 bases are a match to TRBD1. CDR3 length: 17 amino acids. The V gene's germline CDR1 is DFQATT and CDR2 SNEGSKA (reference sequence). V gave up 1 base and J gave up 0 bases; unmatched junction bases: 10. The CDR3 sequence is CSARVRDRGYLNTEAFF. The CDR3 DNA reads TGCAGTGCTAGAGTCCGAGACAGGGGATACCTGAACACTGAAGCTTTCTTT.

This clonotype was counted at least ten times. CDR3 DNA sequence: TGTGCCAGCAGCTTAGGCTCGGGGGTAAAAAGGTACGAGCAGTACTTC. This translates into CASSLGSGVKRYEQYF. The rearrangement links TRBV7-6 to TRBJ2-7; D possibly corresponds to TRBD2 (6 bases). The CDR3 sequence is 16 residues long. V was trimmed by 1 base and J by 4 bases, leaving 17 bases between them. CDR1 is SGHVS and CDR2 is FNYEAQ in the germline V gene.

This clonotype occurred many times. One junction end does not reproduce the germline sequence, and a read error may be involved. The gene calls are TRBV12-3 or TRBV12-4 and TRBJ2-6; D unclear. The CDR3 has 13 residues. Written as DNA, the CDR3 is TGTGCCAGCAGGTTAGGCGGGGCCAACGTCCTGACTTTC. It yields the protein CASRLGGANVLTF.

With regard to this clonotype: At one of its ends the junction is not consistent with the germline gene, which may arise from a read error. This sequence joins TRBV7-9 and TRBJ1-5; D remains ambiguous. The CDR3 runs 15 residues. The germline CDR1 and CDR2 sequences are SEHNR and FQNEAQ (reference sequence). The CDR3 DNA sequence: TGTGCCGGCAGCCTGGACGGAACCTCGGGCCAGCCCCAGCATTTT. Its protein product is CAGSLDGTSGQPQHF.

V is TRBV12-3 or TRBV12-4 and J is TRBJ2-7, with TRBD2 matching 8 bases. V lost 8 bases, J lost 4 bases, and 13 bases stayed unmatched. This CDR3 region has 15 residues. This chain's CDR3 is CASAPGLAQPYEQYF. The CDR3 DNA reads TGTGCCAGCGCCCCTGGACTAGCCCAACCTTACGAGCAGTACTTC.

The table lists this clonotype with many counts. The V gene is TRBV7-9, the J gene TRBJ1-2, with D perhaps TRBD1 (6 bases). Deletions cut 5 bases from V and 6 bases from J, with 19 bases between. Germline V gene data show CDR1 as SEHNR and CDR2 as FQNEAQ (reference sequence). This CDR3 has 15 residues. CDR3 sequence: CASSPSTGRLNGYTF. In DNA, the CDR3 is TGTGCCAGCAGCCCGTCCACAGGGAGGCTCAATGGCTACACCTTC.

This clonotype came up many times. The rearrangement links TRBV7-6 to TRBJ1-5; TRBD1 aligns across 10 bases. The CDR3 runs to 17 residues. V trimming: 9 bases; J trimming: 6 bases; junction bases outside the gene matches: 17. Per the germline V gene, CDR1 is SGHVS and CDR2 is FNYEAQ. The CDR3 protein is CASSEWDRGSLVQPQHF. The CDR3 DNA follows: TGTGCCAGTTCCGAATGGGACAGGGGTAGTTTGGTTCAGCCCCAGCATTTT.

In its sample, this clonotype was seen many times. CDR3 DNA sequence: TGCAGCGTTGTAGCCTATGACGAGCAGTACTTC. Amino acid sequence: CSVVAYDEQYF. The J gene is TRBJ2-7, the V gene TRBV29-1; D unclear. Germline V gene data show CDR1 as SQVTM and CDR2 as ANQGSEA. Deletions cut 4 bases from V and 5 bases from J, with 9 bases between. The CDR3 runs 11 residues.

The chain uses TRBV12-3 or TRBV12-4 and TRBJ1-2; D unresolved. CDR3 length equals 12 residues. With 5 bases removed from V and 8 bases from J, the gap between germline ends came to 12 bases. Here the CDR3 reads CASSEWAEGYTF. The CDR3 bases are TGTGCCAGCAGTGAATGGGCTGAGGGCTACACCTTC.

This clonotype was found a few times. This chain links TRBV5-1 with TRBJ2-7; D may be TRBD1 (6 bases). Trimming shortened V by 0 bases and J by 3 bases, and 10 bases separated the two germline ends. This CDR3 comprises 14 residues. Germline assignment: CDR1 SGHRS and CDR2 YFSETQ. CDR3 protein: CASSLVQGLYEQYF. The CDR3 DNA is TGCGCCAGCAGCTTGGTACAGGGTCTCTACGAGCAGTACTTC. Supplemented by reference TRBV5-1 and TRBJ2-7, the full variable domain reads KAGVTQTPRYLIKTRGQQVTLSCSPISGHRSVSWYQQTPGQGLQFLFEYFSETQRNKGNFPGRFSGRQFSNSRSEMNVSTLELGDSALYLCASSLVQGLYEQYFGPGTRLTVT.

The V and J genes are TRBV10-2 and TRBJ2-6, with 10 bases that match TRBD1. V shed 8 bases and J 1 base; nucleotides not matched to a gene: 5. Germline loops: CDR1 WSHSY, CDR2 SAAADI. The CDR3 is 16 amino acids. The CDR3 DNA reads TGCGCCAGCGGGGGACAGGGGAGTTCTGGGGCCAACGTCCTGACTTTC. Protein sequence: CASGGQGSSGANVLTF.

The chain couples TRBV12-3 or TRBV12-4 to TRBJ1-1; 7 nucleotides align to TRBD1. V was clipped by 9 bases and J by 1 base; unmatched bases: 5. This CDR3 has 13 residues. CDR3 residues: CASWDSGNTEAFF. CDR3 DNA: TGTGCCAGTTGGGACAGCGGGAACACTGAAGCTTTCTTT.

The chain joins TRBV2 to TRBJ2-2, with a tentative D call TRBD2 (5 bases). The V end lost 6 bases, the J end lost 2 bases, and 13 bases lay between the germline ends. CDR1 is SNHLY and CDR2 is FYNNEI in the germline V gene. This CDR3 has 15 amino acids. The CDR3 loop is CASSTKEVNTGELFF. CDR3 DNA sequence: TGTGCCAGCAGCACCAAGGAGGTAAACACCGGGGAGCTGTTTTTT.